The clone carrying this T cell receptor (beta chain) was observed at least ten times. Antigen unknown. This sample was taken from a study of T cells in Graves' hyperthyroidism and ophthalmopathy. Broader study findings: Ophthalmopathy prediction by the model preceded onset by a median roughly 6.3 months.

The source material, RNA transcripts, was used to amplify TCR beta CDR3 regions. When the TCR CDR3 underwent first-round RT-PCR, the HTBI primer set was used. A single record per CDR3 protein comes from TCRdb applying MiXCR to the multiplex PCR reads. The sample lists about 610,000 distinct CDR3 sequences; around 45% were seen once. If no ophthalmopathy progression occurred within 18 months, Graves' hyperthyroidism was stable. The source of this sequence is a woman aged 18-35 years with Graves' hyperthyroidism. Source material: peripheral blood or thyroid tissue (not recorded which).

CDR3 bases: TGCAGTGCTGTGAGACTAGCGGAAATATATAAGACCCAGTACTTC. It encodes CSAVRLAEIYKTQYF. The gene calls are TRBV20-1 and TRBJ2-5; 9 bases fit TRBD2. The CDR3 is made up of 15 amino acids. V lost 5 bases and J lost 6; bases outside the gene matches: 13. Germline lookup yields CDR1 DFQATT and CDR2 SNEGSKA (reference sequence).